This T cell receptor (beta chain) was documented in a study of identical twins. Each CDR3 protein gets one entry after TCRdb re-called the 5' RACE reads with MiXCR. The sample includes more than 1.5 million distinct CDR3 sequences, roughly 35% of them seen just once. This CDR3 is built from 13 residues. V was trimmed by 3 bases and J by 5 bases, leaving 10 bases between them. Per the germline V gene, CDR1 is SGHRS and CDR2 is YFSETQ. Every sampled donor was Caucasian and healthy. Overall study results and limits: The models gave estimates that fell short of the out-of-frame TCR alpha sharing seen in monozygotic twins. Sequences that were beta out-of-frame showed weaker excess twin sharing. It was possible that invariant MAIT and iNKT cells partly confounded the zero-insertion analyses.

Comment on this clonotype: Its specificity is not known.

The sequenced material came from cord blood. This clonotype was obtained from a newborn girl in good health. The rearrangement uses TRBV5-1 and TRBJ2-3; D could derive from TRBD1 or TRBD2 (5 bases each). The chain's CDR3 is CASSWDRRDTQYF. CDR3 bases: TGCGCCAGCAGCTGGGACCGCAGAGATACGCAGTATTTT.